This T cell receptor (beta chain) was recorded in a study of PD-1 blockade in classical Hodgkin lymphoma. On this clone itself: Its antigen is unidentified.

TCRdb keeps only in-frame clones here, not all; method: immunoSEQ multiplex PCR. This table holds roughly 64,000 clones, 90% to 95% found once. Study-level points and caveats: It was reported that newly diagnosed patients had less baseline TCR diversity than healthy donors. With respect to the repertoire differences, their causes, possibly disease activity or prior therapy, remain undefined.

Noted time point: cycle 4 day 1 (C4D1), after less than 7 weeks of nivolumab. Relapse after autologous stem cell transplantation occurred in every patient, and brentuximab vedotin exposure varied. This CDR3 is 13 amino acids long. V lost 0 bases and J lost 5, with 8 bases in between. Germline V gives CDR1 SGHDT, CDR2 YYEEEE. The sample here was peripheral blood mononuclear cells (PBMCs), taken before the fourth cycle of nivolumab. This sequence originates from a human donor with classical Hodgkin lymphoma. The chain couples TRBV5-6 to TRBJ1-2; D not certain. CDR3 DNA: TGTGCCAGCAGCTTGGGGTCCGAATATGGCTACACCTTC. The encoded protein is CASSLGSEYGYTF.